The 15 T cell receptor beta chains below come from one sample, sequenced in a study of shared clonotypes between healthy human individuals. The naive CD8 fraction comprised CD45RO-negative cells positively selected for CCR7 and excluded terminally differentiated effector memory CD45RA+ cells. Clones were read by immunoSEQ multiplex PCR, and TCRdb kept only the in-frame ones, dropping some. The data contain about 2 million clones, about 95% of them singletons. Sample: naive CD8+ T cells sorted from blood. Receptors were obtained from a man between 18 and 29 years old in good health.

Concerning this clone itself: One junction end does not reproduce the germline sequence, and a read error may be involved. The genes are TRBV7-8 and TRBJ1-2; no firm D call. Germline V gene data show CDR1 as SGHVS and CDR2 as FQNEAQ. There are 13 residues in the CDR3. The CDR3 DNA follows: TGTGCCAGCAGCCCAATGGATCACTATCGCTACACCTTC. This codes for CASSPMDHYRYTF.

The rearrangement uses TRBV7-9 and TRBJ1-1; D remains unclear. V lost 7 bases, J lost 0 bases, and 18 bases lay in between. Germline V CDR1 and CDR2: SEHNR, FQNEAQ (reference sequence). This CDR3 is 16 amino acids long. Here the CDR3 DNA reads TGTGCCAGCATCCCCCCGGCTGTGGGTATGAACACTGAAGCTTTCTTT. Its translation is CASIPPAVGMNTEAFF.

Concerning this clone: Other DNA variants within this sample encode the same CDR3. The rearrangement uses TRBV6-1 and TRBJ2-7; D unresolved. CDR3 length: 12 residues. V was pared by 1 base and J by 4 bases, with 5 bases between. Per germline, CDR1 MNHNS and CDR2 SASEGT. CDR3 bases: TGTGCCAGCAGTGAAGTCGGGTACGAGCAGTACTTC. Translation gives CASSEVGYEQYF.

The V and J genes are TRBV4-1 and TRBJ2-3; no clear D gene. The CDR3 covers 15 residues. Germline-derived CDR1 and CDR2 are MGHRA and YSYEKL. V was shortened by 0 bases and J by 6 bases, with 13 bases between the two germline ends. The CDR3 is CASSQDRAAEDTQYF. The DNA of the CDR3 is TGCGCCAGCAGCCAAGATAGGGCAGCAGAGGATACGCAGTATTTT.

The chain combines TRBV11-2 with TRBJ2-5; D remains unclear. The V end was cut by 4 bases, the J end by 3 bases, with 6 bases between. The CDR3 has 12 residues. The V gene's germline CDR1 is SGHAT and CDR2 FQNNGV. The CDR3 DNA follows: TGTGCCAGCAGCTCCCCAAAAGAGACCCAGTACTTC. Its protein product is CASSSPKETQYF.

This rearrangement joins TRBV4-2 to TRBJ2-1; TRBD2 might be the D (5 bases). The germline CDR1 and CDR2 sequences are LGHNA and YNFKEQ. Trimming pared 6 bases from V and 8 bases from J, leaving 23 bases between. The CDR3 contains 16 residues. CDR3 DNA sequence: TGTGCCAGCAGTTCTGAGTACGGTAGCGAAGTATATGAGCAGTTCTTC. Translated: CASSSEYGSEVYEQFF.

The CDR3 nucleotides read TGTGCCAGCAGCTCGACAGGGGAAGGTGAAAAACTGTTTTTT. Translated: CASSSTGEGEKLFF. This rearrangement joins TRBV13 to TRBJ1-4; 8 bases align to TRBD1. Trimming took 4 bases from V and 7 from J; bases not matched to a gene: 5. The CDR3 runs to 14 residues. Germline CDR1 PRHDT, CDR2 FYEKMQ (reference sequence).

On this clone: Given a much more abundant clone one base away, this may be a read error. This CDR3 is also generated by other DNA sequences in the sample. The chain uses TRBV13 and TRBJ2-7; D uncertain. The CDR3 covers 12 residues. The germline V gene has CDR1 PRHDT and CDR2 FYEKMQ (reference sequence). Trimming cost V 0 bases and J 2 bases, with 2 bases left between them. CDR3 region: CASSLGAYEQYF. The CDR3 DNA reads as TGTGCCAGCAGCTTAGGGGCCTACGAGCAGTACTTC. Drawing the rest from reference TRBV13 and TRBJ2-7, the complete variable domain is AAGVIQSPRHLIKEKRETATLKCYPIPRHDTVYWYQQGPGQDPQFLISFYEKMQSDKGSIPDRFSAQQFSDYHSELNMSSLELGDSALYFCASSLGAYEQYFGPGTRLTVT.

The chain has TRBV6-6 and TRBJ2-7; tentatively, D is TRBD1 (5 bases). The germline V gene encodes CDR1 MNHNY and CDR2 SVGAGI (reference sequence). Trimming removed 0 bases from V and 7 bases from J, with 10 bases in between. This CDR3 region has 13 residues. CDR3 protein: CASSYSTDLEQYF. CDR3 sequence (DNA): TGTGCCAGCAGTTACTCGACAGACCTTGAGCAGTACTTC.

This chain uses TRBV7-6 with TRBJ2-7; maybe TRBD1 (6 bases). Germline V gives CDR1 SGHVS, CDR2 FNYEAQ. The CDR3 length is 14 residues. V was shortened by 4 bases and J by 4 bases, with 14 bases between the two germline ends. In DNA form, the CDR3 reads TGTGCCAGCAGCTCCCCGGGACAACAGTACGAGCAGTACTTC. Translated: CASSSPGQQYEQYF.

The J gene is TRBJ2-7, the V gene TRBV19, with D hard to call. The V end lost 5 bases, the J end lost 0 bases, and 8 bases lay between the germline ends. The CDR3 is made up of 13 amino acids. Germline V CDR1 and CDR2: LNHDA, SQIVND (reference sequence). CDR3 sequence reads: CASSPAYSYEQYF. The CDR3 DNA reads TGTGCCAGTAGTCCGGCTTACTCCTACGAGCAGTACTTC.

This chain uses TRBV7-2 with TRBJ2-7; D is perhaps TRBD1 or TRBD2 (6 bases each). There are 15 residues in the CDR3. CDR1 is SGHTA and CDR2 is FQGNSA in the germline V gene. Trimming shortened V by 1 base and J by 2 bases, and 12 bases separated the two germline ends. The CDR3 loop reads CASSLEGGLPYEQYF. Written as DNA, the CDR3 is TGTGCCAGCAGCTTAGAAGGGGGGCTTCCCTACGAGCAGTACTTC.

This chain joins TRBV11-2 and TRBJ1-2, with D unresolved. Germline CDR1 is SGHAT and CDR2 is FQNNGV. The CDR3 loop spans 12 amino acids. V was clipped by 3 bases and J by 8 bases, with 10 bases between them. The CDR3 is CASSLKGFGYTF. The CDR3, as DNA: TGTGCCAGCAGCTTGAAGGGTTTCGGCTACACCTTC. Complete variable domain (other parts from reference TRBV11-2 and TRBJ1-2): EAGVAQSPRYKIIEKRQSVAFWCNPISGHATLYWYQQILGQGPKLLIQFQNNGVVDDSQLPKDRFSAERLKGVDSTLKIQPAKLEDSAVYLCASSLKGFGYTFGSGTRLTVV.

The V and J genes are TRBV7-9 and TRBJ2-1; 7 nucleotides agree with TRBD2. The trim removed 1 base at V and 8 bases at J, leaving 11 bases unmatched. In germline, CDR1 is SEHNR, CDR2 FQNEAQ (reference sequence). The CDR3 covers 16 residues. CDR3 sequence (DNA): TGTGCCAGCAGCTTAGAGACAGCGGGAATGTCGGATGAGCAGTTCTTC. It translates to CASSLETAGMSDEQFF.

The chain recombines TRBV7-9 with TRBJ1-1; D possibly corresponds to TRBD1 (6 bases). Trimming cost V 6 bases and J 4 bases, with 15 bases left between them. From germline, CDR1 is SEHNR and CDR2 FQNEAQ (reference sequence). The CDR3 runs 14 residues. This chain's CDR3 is CASSYSEGVTEAFF. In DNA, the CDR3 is TGTGCCAGCAGTTATAGCGAGGGGGTCACTGAAGCTTTCTTT.